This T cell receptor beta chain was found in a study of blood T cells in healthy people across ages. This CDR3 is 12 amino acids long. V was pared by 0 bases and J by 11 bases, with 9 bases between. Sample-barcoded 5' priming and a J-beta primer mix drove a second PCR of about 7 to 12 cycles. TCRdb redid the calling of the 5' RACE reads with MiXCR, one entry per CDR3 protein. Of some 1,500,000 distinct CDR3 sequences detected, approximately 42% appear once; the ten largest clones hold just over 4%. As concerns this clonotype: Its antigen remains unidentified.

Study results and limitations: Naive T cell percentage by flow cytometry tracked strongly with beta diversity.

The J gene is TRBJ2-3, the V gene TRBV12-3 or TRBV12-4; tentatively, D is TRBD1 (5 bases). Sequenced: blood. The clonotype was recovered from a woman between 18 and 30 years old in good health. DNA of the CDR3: TGTGCCAGCAGTTTAGCCAGGGTATGGCAGTATTTT. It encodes CASSLARVWQYF.